This passage covers 32 T cell receptor beta chains from one sample sequenced in a study of T cell repertoires in cytomegalovirus infection. TCRdb re-derived calls from the reads in MiXCR, one entry per CDR3 protein. This sample has 150,000 to 180,000 distinct CDR3 sequences, with around a quarter found just once. What was sequenced was PBMCs. These receptors came from a human donor in good health (CMV status not recorded). Some clones in this sample may be carry-over from other donors' samples.

J is TRBJ1-2 and V is TRBV6-5; TRBD1 might be the D (6 bases). CDR1 and CDR2 from the germline V gene are MNHEY and SVGAGI. Deletions cut 6 bases from V and 0 bases from J, with 14 bases between. This CDR3 comprises 15 residues. CDR3: CASSSAGQTNYGYTF. Written as DNA, the CDR3 is TGTGCCAGCAGCAGCGCGGGACAAACTAACTATGGCTACACCTTC.

This chain joins TRBV2 and TRBJ2-7, with D hard to call. Trimming took 2 bases from V and 4 from J, leaving 12 bases between them. The V gene's germline CDR1 is SNHLY and CDR2 FYNNEI. The CDR3 sequence is 14 residues long. CDR3 sequence (DNA): TGTGCCAGCAGTGAAATTCTATGGAGATACGAGCAGTACTTC. Protein sequence: CASSEILWRYEQYF. Combining the CDR3 with reference TRBV2 and TRBJ2-7 gives the whole variable domain EPEVTQTPSHQVTQMGQEVILRCVPISNHLYFYWYRQILGQKVEFLVSFYNNEISEKSEIFDDQFSVERPDGSNFTLKIRSTKLEDSAMYFCASSEILWRYEQYFGPGTRLTVT.

This clonotype was detected only a few times. This chain uses TRBV20-1 with TRBJ2-1, with D possibly being TRBD2 (5 bases). Germline values: CDR1 DFQATT, CDR2 SNEGSKA (reference sequence). V lost 1 base to trimming and J lost 8 bases, with 12 bases between them. The CDR3 contains 13 residues. Here the CDR3 reads CSARGPLGYEQFF. CDR3 nucleotide sequence: TGCAGTGCTAGAGGTCCACTAGGATATGAGCAGTTCTTC.

This clonotype was seen many times. The chain recombines TRBV12-5 with TRBJ1-6; D is possibly TRBD1 (5 bases). The V gene's germline CDR1 is LGHNT and CDR2 FRNRAP. The CDR3 is made up of 14 amino acids. Trimming took off 1 base at V and 6 bases at J, with 7 bases between the two ends. The chain's CDR3 is CASGLGQFNSPLHF. The CDR3, as DNA: TGTGCTAGTGGTTTGGGACAGTTTAATTCACCCCTCCACTTT.

CDR3 nucleotide sequence: TGCAGTGCAAGGCGGGGACTAGCGGGGGGATACAATGAGCAGTTCTTC. The encoded protein is CSARRGLAGGYNEQFF. The chain uses TRBV20-1 and TRBJ2-1; 15 positions agree with TRBD2. CDR1 is DFQATT and CDR2 is SNEGSKA in the germline V gene (reference sequence). J gave up 4 bases and V 6 bases, and 7 bases lay outside the gene matches. This CDR3 is 16 amino acids long.

The chain carries TRBV7-8 and TRBJ1-2; the D gene is possibly TRBD1 (5 bases). Germline values: CDR1 SGHVS, CDR2 FQNEAQ. This CDR3 spans 18 amino acids. Trimming took off 2 bases at V and 2 bases at J, with 21 bases between the two ends. The CDR3 coding sequence is TGTGCCAGCAGCTTAAAAGTCGGACACGCGGCACAAAACTATGGCTACACCTTC. Its protein is CASSLKVGHAAQNYGYTF.

The chain joins TRBV28 to TRBJ1-5; D not certain. V was pared by 4 bases and J by 5 bases, with 12 bases between. The V gene's germline CDR1 is MDHEN and CDR2 SYDVKM. The CDR3 covers 14 residues. This chain's CDR3 is CASSSRLPHQPQHF. The CDR3 DNA reads TGTGCCAGCAGTTCCAGACTGCCGCATCAGCCCCAGCATTTT.

V usage is TRBV6-2 or TRBV6-3 and J usage is TRBJ2-7; the D gene could be TRBD1 or TRBD2 (5 bases each). Trimming stripped 5 bases from V and 5 bases from J, with 16 bases between. The length of the CDR3 is 14 residues. The V gene's germline CDR1 is MNHEY and CDR2 SVGEGT. CDR3 nucleotide sequence: TGTGCCAGCAGTCAATCCGGGACGGGAAACGAGCAGTACTTC. Residues: CASSQSGTGNEQYF.

This clonotype was observed many times. J is TRBJ1-2 and V is TRBV7-2; D remains unclear. The germline gives CDR1 SGHTA, CDR2 FQGNSA. CDR3 length: 14 amino acids. The V gene lost 1 base and the J gene lost 3 bases, with 9 bases spanning the gap. The CDR3 here is CASSLVRVDYGYTF. Here the CDR3 DNA reads TGTGCCAGCAGCTTAGTACGGGTCGACTATGGCTACACCTTC. Drawing the rest from reference TRBV7-2 and TRBJ1-2, the complete variable domain is GAGVSQSPSNKVTEKGKDVELRCDPISGHTALYWYRQSLGQGLEFLIYFQGNSAPDKSGLPSDRFSAERTGGSVSTLTIQRTQQEDSAVYLCASSLVRVDYGYTFGSGTRLTVV.

This clonotype was counted a few times. The chain joins TRBV20-1 to TRBJ2-5; D possibly corresponds to TRBD1 (5 bases). CDR1 is DFQATT and CDR2 is SNEGSKA in the germline V gene (reference sequence). V was cut by 0 bases and J by 4 bases, with 9 bases left in between. This CDR3 has 13 residues. In DNA, the CDR3 is TGCAGTGCTAGAGATTCAGGGATAGAGACCCAGTACTTC. Protein sequence: CSARDSGIETQYF.

Only a few counts were recorded for this clonotype. The chain employs TRBV28 and TRBJ1-1, with 10 nucleotides matching TRBD1. Germline lookup yields CDR1 MDHEN and CDR2 SYDVKM. The CDR3 spans 21 residues. V lost 5 bases, J lost 2 bases, and 23 bases stayed unmatched. The CDR3 here is CASSVRIRDRGVSRGNTEAFF. In nucleotides, the CDR3 is TGTGCCAGCAGTGTTCGTATCCGGGACAGGGGCGTCTCACGGGGAAACACTGAAGCTTTCTTT.

At least ten counts were recorded for this clonotype. The CDR3 DNA sequence: TGTGCCAGCAGCTTAGGCTGGGGGAACACCGGGGAGCTGTTTTTT. Amino acid sequence: CASSLGWGNTGELFF. This chain connects TRBV7-2 to TRBJ2-2; D is unclear. The CDR3 length is 15 residues. CDR1 and CDR2 from the germline V gene are SGHTA and FQGNSA. V was pared by 1 base and J by 1 base, with 7 bases between.

This clonotype was observed a handful of times. This chain joins TRBV7-2 and TRBJ2-1; D gene unclear. V lost 3 bases and J lost 0, with 12 bases in between. Germline CDR1 is SGHTA and CDR2 is FQGNSA. The CDR3 totals 16 residues. The CDR3 region is CASSFDSLSSYNEQFF. Written as DNA, the CDR3 is TGTGCCAGCAGCTTTGACTCTCTCAGCTCCTACAATGAGCAGTTCTTC.

In its sample, this clonotype was seen many times. The CDR3 nucleotides are TGTGCCAGCAGCGACCCCCTAGGGGGACCCACAGATACGCAGTATTTT. This sequence encodes CASSDPLGGPTDTQYF. The V gene is TRBV28, the J gene TRBJ2-3; D perhaps matches TRBD1 (6 bases). Between the trimmed V and J ends, which lost 6 bases and 2 bases, there was a span of 18 bases. The CDR3 length is 16 residues. Per germline, CDR1 MDHEN and CDR2 SYDVKM.

The V call is TRBV27, the J call TRBJ1-4; D not certain. This CDR3 is built from 15 residues. Germline V gene data show CDR1 as MNHEY and CDR2 as SMNVEV (reference sequence). The germline V and J ends were trimmed by 3 bases and 9 bases, with 17 bases remaining between them. CDR3 loop: CASSFDPGPGQKLFF. The CDR3, as DNA: TGTGCCAGCAGTTTTGACCCGGGCCCTGGGCAAAAACTGTTTTTT.

As to this clonotype: The junction departs from germline at one end; a sequencing error may be responsible. This chain joins TRBV7-2 and TRBJ2-7, with D possibly being TRBD1 (6 bases). The germline V gene encodes CDR1 SGHTA and CDR2 FQGNSA. The CDR3 is made up of 14 amino acids. The CDR3 loop reads CASGLQGSSYEQYF. The CDR3, as DNA: TGTGCCAGCGGCTTACAGGGTAGCTCCTACGAGCAGTACTTC. Full variable domain (outside the CDR3, taken from reference TRBV7-2 and TRBJ2-7): GAGVSQSPSNKVTEKGKDVELRCDPISGHTALYWYRQSLGQGLEFLIYFQGNSAPDKSGLPSDRFSAERTGGSVSTLTIQRTQQEDSAVYLCASGLQGSSYEQYFGPGTRLTVT.

This clonotype showed up just a few times. The rearrangement joins TRBV28 to TRBJ1-1, with TRBD1 as a possible D gene (6 bases). CDR1 is MDHEN, CDR2 SYDVKM, per germline. The ends were cut back, 3 bases at V and 8 bases at J, with 7 bases in the middle. CDR3 length: 11 amino acids. In DNA, the CDR3 is TGTGCCAGCAGTTTGACAGGCGAAGCTTTCTTT. Translated, it gives CASSLTGEAFF.

The rearrangement joins TRBV11-2 to TRBJ2-1, with 13 bases aligning to TRBD2. This CDR3 comprises 17 residues. With 4 bases clipped from V and 4 bases from J, the junction kept 7 bases outside the gene matches. CDR1 is SGHAT and CDR2 is FQNNGV in the germline V gene. The DNA of the CDR3 is TGTGCCAGCAGCTCCGGACTAGCGGGAGTGGGGTACAATGAGCAGTTCTTC. Its translation is CASSSGLAGVGYNEQFF.

Notes on this clonotype: The junction shows a germline mismatch at one end, possibly a read error. This chain links TRBV28 with TRBJ2-2; 7 bases map to TRBD2. Germline CDR1 and CDR2: MDHEN and SYDVKM. The CDR3 totals 13 residues. The DNA for the CDR3 is TGTGCCAGTCTAGCGGCGAACACCTGGGAGCTGTTTTTT. Translating it yields CASLAANTWELFF.

This clonotype came up a few times. A junction boundary mismatches the germline segment, possibly from a read error. The chain uses TRBV6-1 and TRBJ1-3; the match to TRBD1 covers 7 bases. The CDR3 extends over 15 amino acids. Looked up from germline, CDR1 is MNHNS and CDR2 is SASEGT. The chain's CDR3 is CASREGTVSGNTIYF. In DNA form, the CDR3 reads TGTGCCAGCAGGGAAGGGACAGTCTCTGGAAACACCATATATTTT.

In its sample, this clonotype was seen many times. The CDR3 DNA sequence: TGTGCCAGCAGCTTAGCTGGCCCCGGCTACACCTTC. This gives the protein CASSLAGPGYTF. The chain combines TRBV7-2 with TRBJ1-2, with unresolved D. Germline values: CDR1 SGHTA, CDR2 FQGNSA. This CDR3 is built from 12 residues. V lost 0 bases to trimming and J lost 8 bases, with 7 bases between them.

In its sample, this clonotype was seen many times. The chain joins TRBV7-2 to TRBJ1-1; possibly TRBD1 for D (5 bases). Germline V lookup: CDR1 SGHTA, CDR2 FQGNSA. V gave up 4 bases and J gave up 0 bases, with 12 bases separating them. The CDR3 has 15 amino acids. The CDR3 reads CASSSQGGVNTEAFF. As DNA, the CDR3 is TGTGCCAGCAGCTCCCAGGGAGGGGTGAACACTGAAGCTTTCTTT.

This clonotype was counted a few times. The chain is built from TRBV14 and TRBJ1-6; D remains unclear. The CDR3 loop spans 13 amino acids. The germline V and J ends were trimmed by 4 bases and 7 bases, with 8 bases remaining between them. In germline, CDR1 is SGHDN, CDR2 FVKESK. The CDR3 loop is CASSRSGNSPLHF. The DNA for the CDR3 is TGTGCCAGCAGCCGTAGCGGGAATTCACCCCTCCACTTT.

This clonotype was counted a single time. At one end the junction does not follow the germline gene, possibly because of a read error. This chain uses TRBV19 with TRBJ1-5; D unclear. The germline gives CDR1 LNHDA, CDR2 SQIVND (reference sequence). This CDR3 has 15 residues. CDR3 in amino acids: CDSIGRPLSNQPQHF. The CDR3 DNA follows: TGTGACAGTATCGGTCGACCGCTTAGCAATCAGCCCCAGCATTTT.

In its sample, this clonotype was seen many times. Likely a read error: the CDR3 ends without its conserved phenylalanine or tryptophan. It is unclear where the CDR3 begins or ends on the DNA, so no DNA is shown, and the CDR3 is as TCRdb lists it. The J gene is TRBJ2-7, the V gene TRBV7-9. Termini included, the CDR3 measures 12 amino acids. Germline values: CDR1 SEHNR, CDR2 FQNEAQ (reference sequence). CDR3 loop: CASSLGDGVYVI.

The rearrangement joins TRBV12-3 or TRBV12-4 to TRBJ1-4, with a tentative D call TRBD1 (6 bases). V was shortened by 6 bases and J by 1 base, with 15 bases between the two germline ends. CDR3 length: 16 residues. For the CDR3, the DNA is TGTGCCAGCAGACAGGGCTCCCTTGGAACTAATGAAAAACTGTTTTTT. Its translation: CASRQGSLGTNEKLFF.

This clonotype was detected a few times. V and J are TRBV20-1 and TRBJ2-1, with TRBD2 matching over 13 bases. J lost 10 bases, V lost 6 bases, and 12 bases had no gene match. This CDR3 is 15 amino acids long. Germline CDR1 reads DFQATT; CDR2 reads SNEGSKA (reference sequence). The CDR3 region has the DNA TGCAGTGCAAATGCGCGGACTAGCGGGAGAAGGGAGCAGTTCTTC. Translating it yields CSANARTSGRREQFF.

This clonotype was seen repeatedly, ten times or more. The V gene is TRBV7-2, the J gene TRBJ1-2; unclear D gene. CDR3 length equals 15 residues. Trimming left V 0 bases short and J 1 base short, with 9 bases between. Germline V gene sequence: CDR1 SGHTA, CDR2 FQGNSA. In nucleotides, the CDR3 is TGTGCCAGCAGCTTAGCGCGCCAGATTAACTATGGCTACACCTTC. Translation: CASSLARQINYGYTF.

This clonotype was picked up many times. The CDR3 bases are TGTGCCACGGAGTTTAGGGAACGAGATACGCAGTATTTT. Amino acids: CATEFRERDTQYF. The gene calls are TRBV7-2 and TRBJ2-3; D is unclear. From germline, CDR1 is SGHTA and CDR2 FQGNSA. The length of the CDR3 is 13 residues. Trimming took off 10 bases at V and 5 bases at J, with 16 bases between the two ends.

V and J are TRBV20-1 and TRBJ2-3, with TRBD1 matching 9 bases. The V gene end was trimmed by 2 bases and the J gene end by 6 bases; junction bases not matched to a gene: 12. Germline CDR1 DFQATT, CDR2 SNEGSKA (reference sequence). The CDR3 is 16 residues long. CDR3 sequence reads: CSARRDRVLMMDTQYF. DNA of the CDR3: TGCAGTGCTAGACGGGACAGGGTTTTAATGATGGATACGCAGTATTTT.

The gene calls are TRBV10-3 and TRBJ2-7; tentatively, D is TRBD1 or TRBD2 (5 bases each). The CDR3 is 14 amino acids. Germline V gene sequence: CDR1 ENHRY, CDR2 SYGVKD. Between the trimmed V and J ends, which lost 3 bases and 4 bases, there was a span of 13 bases. This chain's CDR3 is CAISDRDAEYEQYF. CDR3 sequence (DNA): TGTGCCATCAGTGACCGGGACGCCGAATACGAGCAGTACTTC.

Note on this clonotype: At one end, the junction sequence differs from germline, possibly due to a read error. The chain uses TRBV5-3 and TRBJ1-1, with TRBD1 as a possible D gene (5 bases). TRBV5-3 is known as an ORF, though its function is uncertain. This CDR3 is built from 16 residues. Here the CDR3 reads CASSLGSGGGGTEAFF. The CDR3 DNA follows: TGTGCCAGCAGCTTGGGTTCGGGGGGAGGCGGCACTGAAGCTTTCTTT.